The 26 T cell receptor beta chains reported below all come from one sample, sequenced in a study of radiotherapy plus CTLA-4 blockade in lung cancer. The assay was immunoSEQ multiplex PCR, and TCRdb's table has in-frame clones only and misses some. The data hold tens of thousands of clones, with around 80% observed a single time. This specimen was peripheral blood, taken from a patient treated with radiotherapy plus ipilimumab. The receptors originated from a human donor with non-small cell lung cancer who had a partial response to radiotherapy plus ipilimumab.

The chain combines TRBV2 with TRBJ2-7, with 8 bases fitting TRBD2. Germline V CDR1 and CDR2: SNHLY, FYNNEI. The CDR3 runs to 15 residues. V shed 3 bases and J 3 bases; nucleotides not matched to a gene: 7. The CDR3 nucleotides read TGTGCCAGCAGTGAGGGAGCGGGGGAAATCTACGAGCAGTACTTC. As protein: CASSEGAGEIYEQYF. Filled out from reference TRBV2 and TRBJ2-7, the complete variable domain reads EPEVTQTPSHQVTQMGQEVILRCVPISNHLYFYWYRQILGQKVEFLVSFYNNEISEKSEIFDDQFSVERPDGSNFTLKIRSTKLEDSAMYFCASSEGAGEIYEQYFGPGTRLTVT.

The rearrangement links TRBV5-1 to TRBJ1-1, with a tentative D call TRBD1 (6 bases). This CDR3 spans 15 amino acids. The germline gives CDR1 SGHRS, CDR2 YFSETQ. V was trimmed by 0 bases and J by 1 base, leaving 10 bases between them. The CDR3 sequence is CASSLVRTENTEAFF. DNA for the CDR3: TGCGCCAGCAGCTTGGTTCGGACAGAGAACACTGAAGCTTTCTTT.

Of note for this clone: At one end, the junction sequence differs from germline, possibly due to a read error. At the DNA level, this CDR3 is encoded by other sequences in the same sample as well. For the CDR3, the DNA is TGTGCCAGCAGCGTAAGGGCGGGGGGGCCCTATGAGCAGTACTTC. As protein: CASSVRAGGPYEQYF. The gene calls are TRBV9 and TRBJ2-7; TRBD2 aligns across 9 bases. Germline V gene lookup returns CDR1 SGDLS and CDR2 YYNGEE. This CDR3 has 15 residues.

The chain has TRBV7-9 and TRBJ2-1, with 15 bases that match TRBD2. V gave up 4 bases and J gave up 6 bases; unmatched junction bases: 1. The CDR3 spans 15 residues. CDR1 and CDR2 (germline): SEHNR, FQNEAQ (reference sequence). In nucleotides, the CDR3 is TGTGCCAGCAGCTCGGGACTAGCGGGGGGCAATGAGCAGTTCTTC. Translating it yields CASSSGLAGGNEQFF.

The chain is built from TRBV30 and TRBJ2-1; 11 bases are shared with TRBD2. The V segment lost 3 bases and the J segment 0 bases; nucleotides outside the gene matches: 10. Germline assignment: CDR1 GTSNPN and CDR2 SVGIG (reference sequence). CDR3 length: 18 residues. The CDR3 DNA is TGTGCCTGGAGGCACCAGACTAGCGGGATTTACTCCTACAATGAGCAGTTCTTC. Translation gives CAWRHQTSGIYSYNEQFF. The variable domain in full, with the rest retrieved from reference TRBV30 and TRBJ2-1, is SQTIHQWPATLVQPVGSPLSLECTVEGTSNPNLYWYRQAAGRGLQLLFYSVGIGQISSEVPQNLSASRPQDRQFILSSKKLLLSDSGFYLCAWRHQTSGIYSYNEQFFGPGTRLTVL.

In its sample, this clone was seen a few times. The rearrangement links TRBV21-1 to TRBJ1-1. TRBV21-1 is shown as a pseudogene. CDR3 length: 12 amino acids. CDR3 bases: TGTGCCAGCAGCAAGAATGAAAGTAGAGCTTTCTTT. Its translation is CASSKNESRAFF.

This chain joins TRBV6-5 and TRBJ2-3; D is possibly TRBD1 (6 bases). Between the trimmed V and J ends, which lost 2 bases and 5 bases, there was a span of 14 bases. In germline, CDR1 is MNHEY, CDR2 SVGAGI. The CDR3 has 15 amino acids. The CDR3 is CASSYEGPGVDTQYF. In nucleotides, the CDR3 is TGTGCCAGCAGTTACGAAGGTCCAGGGGTAGATACGCAGTATTTT.

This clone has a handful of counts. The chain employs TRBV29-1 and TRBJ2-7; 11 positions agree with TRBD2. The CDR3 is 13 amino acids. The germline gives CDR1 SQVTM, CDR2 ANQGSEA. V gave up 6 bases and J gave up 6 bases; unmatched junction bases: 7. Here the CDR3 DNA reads TGCAGCGTAGCGGTACTAGCGGGGGCCGAGCAGTACTTC. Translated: CSVAVLAGAEQYF.

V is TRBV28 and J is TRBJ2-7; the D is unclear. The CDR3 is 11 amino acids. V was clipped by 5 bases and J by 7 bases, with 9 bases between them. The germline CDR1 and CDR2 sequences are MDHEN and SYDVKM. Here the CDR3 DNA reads TGTGCCAGCAGTGCAATCCAGGAGCAGTACTTC. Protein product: CASSAIQEQYF.

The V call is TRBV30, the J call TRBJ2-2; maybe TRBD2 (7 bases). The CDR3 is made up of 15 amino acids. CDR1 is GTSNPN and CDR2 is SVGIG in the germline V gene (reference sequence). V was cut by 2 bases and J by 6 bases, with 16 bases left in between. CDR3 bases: TGTGCCTGGAGTAGGGGGGGCAGGGTGGCCGGGGAGCTGTTTTTT. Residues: CAWSRGGRVAGELFF. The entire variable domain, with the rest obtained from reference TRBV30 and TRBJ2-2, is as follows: SQTIHQWPATLVQPVGSPLSLECTVEGTSNPNLYWYRQAAGRGLQLLFYSVGIGQISSEVPQNLSASRPQDRQFILSSKKLLLSDSGFYLCAWSRGGRVAGELFFGEGSRLTVL.

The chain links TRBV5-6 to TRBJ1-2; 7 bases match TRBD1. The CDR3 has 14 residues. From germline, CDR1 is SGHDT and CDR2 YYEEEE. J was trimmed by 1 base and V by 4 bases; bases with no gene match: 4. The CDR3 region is CASSPGQYNYGYTF. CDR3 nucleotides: TGTGCCAGCAGCCCGGGACAGTATAACTATGGCTACACCTTC. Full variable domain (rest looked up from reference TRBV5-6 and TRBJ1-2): DAGVTQSPTHLIKTRGQQVTLRCSPKSGHDTVSWYQQALGQGPQFIFQYYEEEERQRGNFPDRFSGHQFPNYSSELNVNALLLGDSALYLCASSPGQYNYGYTFGSGTRLTVV.

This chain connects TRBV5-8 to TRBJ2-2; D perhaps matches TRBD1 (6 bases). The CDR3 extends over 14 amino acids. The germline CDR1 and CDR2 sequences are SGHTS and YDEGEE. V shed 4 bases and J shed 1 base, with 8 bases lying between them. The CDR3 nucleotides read TGTGCCAGCAGCACACAGGGGAACACCGGGGAGCTGTTTTTT. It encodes CASSTQGNTGELFF. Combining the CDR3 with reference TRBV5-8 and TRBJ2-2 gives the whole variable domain EAGVTQSPTHLIKTRGQQATLRCSPISGHTSVYWYQQALGLGLQFLLWYDEGEERNRGNFPPRFSGRQFPNYSSELNVNALELEDSALYLCASSTQGNTGELFFGEGSRLTVL.

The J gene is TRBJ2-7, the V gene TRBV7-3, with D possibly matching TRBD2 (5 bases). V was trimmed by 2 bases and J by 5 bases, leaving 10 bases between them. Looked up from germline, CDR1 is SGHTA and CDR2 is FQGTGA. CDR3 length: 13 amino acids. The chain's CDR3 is CASSLGYGNEQYF. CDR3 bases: TGTGCCAGCAGCTTAGGGTACGGGAACGAGCAGTACTTC.

Here the CDR3 reads CASSLTSGGAHYEQYF. CDR3 bases: TGTGCCAGCAGCTTAACAAGCGGAGGTGCCCATTACGAGCAGTACTTC. The rearrangement uses TRBV7-3 and TRBJ2-7; TRBD2 is a possible D gene (5 bases). The CDR3 totals 16 residues. Germline lookup yields CDR1 SGHTA and CDR2 FQGTGA. V lost 0 bases, J lost 4 bases, and 16 bases lay in between.

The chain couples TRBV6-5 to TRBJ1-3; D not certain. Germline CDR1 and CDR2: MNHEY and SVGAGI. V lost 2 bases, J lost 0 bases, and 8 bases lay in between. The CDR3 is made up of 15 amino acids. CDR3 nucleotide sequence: TGTGCCAGCAGTTACCAGGCCCTCTCTGGAAACACCATATATTTT. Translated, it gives CASSYQALSGNTIYF.

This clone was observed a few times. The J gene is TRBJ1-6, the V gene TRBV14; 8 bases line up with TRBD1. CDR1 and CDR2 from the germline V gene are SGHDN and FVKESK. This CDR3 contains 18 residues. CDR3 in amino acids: CAVLAGTGKSSYNSPLHF. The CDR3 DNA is TGTGCAGTCCTCGCCGGGACAGGTAAAAGCTCCTATAATTCACCCCTCCACTTT.

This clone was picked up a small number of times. In nucleotides, the CDR3 is TGTGCCAGCAGTTACGGGGGGGTAAGAGATACGCAGTATTTT. This gives the protein CASSYGGVRDTQYF. This chain connects TRBV6-5 to TRBJ2-3; TRBD2 matches at 7 bases. CDR3 length: 14 residues. Trimming took 2 bases from V and 5 from J; bases not matched to a gene: 4. CDR1 and CDR2 (germline): MNHEY, SVGAGI.

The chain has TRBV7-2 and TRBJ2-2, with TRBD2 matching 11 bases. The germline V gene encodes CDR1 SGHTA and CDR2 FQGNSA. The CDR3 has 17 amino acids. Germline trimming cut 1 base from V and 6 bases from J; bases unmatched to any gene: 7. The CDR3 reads CASSLGVLAGGAGELFF. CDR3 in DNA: TGTGCCAGCAGCTTAGGGGTCCTAGCGGGGGGTGCCGGGGAGCTGTTTTTT.

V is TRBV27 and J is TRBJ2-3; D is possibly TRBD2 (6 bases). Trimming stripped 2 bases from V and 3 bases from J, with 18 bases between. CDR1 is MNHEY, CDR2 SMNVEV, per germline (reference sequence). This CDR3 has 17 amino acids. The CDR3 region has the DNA TGTGCCAGCAGTTTAAGCGGCATGGCGGGGAGAACAGATACGCAGTATTTT. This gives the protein CASSLSGMAGRTDTQYF.

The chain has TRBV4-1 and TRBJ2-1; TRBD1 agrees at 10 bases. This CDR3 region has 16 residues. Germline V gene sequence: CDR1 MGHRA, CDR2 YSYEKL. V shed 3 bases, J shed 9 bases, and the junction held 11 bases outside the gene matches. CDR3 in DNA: TGCGCCAGCAGCCATAGACAGGGGGCATTAGAACCTGAGCAGTTCTTC. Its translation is CASSHRQGALEPEQFF.

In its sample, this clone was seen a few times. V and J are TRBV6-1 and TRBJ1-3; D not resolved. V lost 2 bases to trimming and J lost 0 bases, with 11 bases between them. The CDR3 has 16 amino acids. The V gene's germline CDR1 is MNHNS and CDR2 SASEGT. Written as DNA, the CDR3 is TGTGCCAGCAGTGAACGCGGGTTCCCCTCTGGAAACACCATATATTTT. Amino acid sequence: CASSERGFPSGNTIYF.

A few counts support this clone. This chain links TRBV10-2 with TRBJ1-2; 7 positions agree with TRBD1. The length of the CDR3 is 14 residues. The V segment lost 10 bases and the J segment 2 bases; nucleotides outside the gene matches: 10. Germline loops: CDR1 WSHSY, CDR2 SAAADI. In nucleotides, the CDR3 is TGCGCCATCTATCGACAGGGAGACAACTATGGCTACACCTTC. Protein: CAIYRQGDNYGYTF.

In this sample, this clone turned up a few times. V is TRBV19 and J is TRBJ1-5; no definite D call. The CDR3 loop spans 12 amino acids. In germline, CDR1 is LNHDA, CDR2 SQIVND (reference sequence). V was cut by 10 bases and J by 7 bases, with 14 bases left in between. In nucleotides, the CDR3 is TGTGCCACCCGGGGAATGGGCCAGCCCCAGCATTTT. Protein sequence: CATRGMGQPQHF. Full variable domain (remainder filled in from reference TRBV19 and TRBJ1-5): DGGITQSPKYLFRKEGQNVTLSCEQNLNHDAMYWYRQDPGQGLRLIYYSQIVNDFQKGDIAEGYSVSREKKESFPLTVTSAQKNPTAFYLCATRGMGQPQHFGDGTRLSIL.

In DNA, the CDR3 is TGTGCCAGCAGTTTACAGGTTAGCTCCTACGAGCAGTACTTC. It translates to CASSLQVSSYEQYF. V gene TRBV6-1 combines with J gene TRBJ2-7; perhaps TRBD1 as D (5 bases). The germline V gene encodes CDR1 MNHNS and CDR2 SASEGT. V was clipped by 5 bases and J by 0 bases, with 11 bases between them. The CDR3 runs 14 residues.

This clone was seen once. The CDR3 DNA is TGTGCCAGCAGCCAAGGTGCCGGGACAGCAGTTTATGGCTACACCTTC. Translated, it gives CASSQGAGTAVYGYTF. The J gene is TRBJ1-2, the V gene TRBV4-2; 7 bases match TRBD1. The CDR3 has 16 amino acids. With V trimmed by 1 base and J by 5 bases, 10 bases remained unmatched. CDR1 and CDR2 from the germline V gene are LGHNA and YNFKEQ.

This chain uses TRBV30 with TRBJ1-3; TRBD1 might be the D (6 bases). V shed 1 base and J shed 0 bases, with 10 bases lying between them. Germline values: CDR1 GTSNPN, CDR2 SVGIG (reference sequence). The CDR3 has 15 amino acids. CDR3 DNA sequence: TGTGCCTGGAGTGGACAGGCCCTCTCTGGAAACACCATATATTTT. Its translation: CAWSGQALSGNTIYF.